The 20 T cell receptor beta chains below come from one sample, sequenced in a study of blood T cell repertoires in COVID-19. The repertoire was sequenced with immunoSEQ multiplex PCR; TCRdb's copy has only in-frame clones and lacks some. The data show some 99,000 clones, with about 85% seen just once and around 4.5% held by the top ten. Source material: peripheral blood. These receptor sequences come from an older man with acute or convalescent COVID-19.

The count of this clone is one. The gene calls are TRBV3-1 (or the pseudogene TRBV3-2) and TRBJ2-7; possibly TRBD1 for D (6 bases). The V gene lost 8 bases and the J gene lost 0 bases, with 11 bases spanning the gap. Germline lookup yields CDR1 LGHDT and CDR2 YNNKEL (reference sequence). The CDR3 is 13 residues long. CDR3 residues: CASGRGSSYEQYF. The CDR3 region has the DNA TGTGCCAGCGGAAGGGGGTCCTCCTACGAGCAGTACTTC.

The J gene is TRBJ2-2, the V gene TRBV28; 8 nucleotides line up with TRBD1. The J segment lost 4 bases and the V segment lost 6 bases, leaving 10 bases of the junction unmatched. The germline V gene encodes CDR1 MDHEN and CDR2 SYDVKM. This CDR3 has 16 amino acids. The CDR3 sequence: CASSQRTGKPTGELFF. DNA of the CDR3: TGTGCCAGCAGCCAAAGGACAGGGAAGCCCACCGGGGAGCTGTTTTTT. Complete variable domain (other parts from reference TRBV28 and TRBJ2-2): DVKVTQSSRYLVKRTGEKVFLECVQDMDHENMFWYRQDPGLGLRLIYFSYDVKMKEKGDIPEGYSVSREKKERFSLILESASTNQTSMYLCASSQRTGKPTGELFFGEGSRLTVL.

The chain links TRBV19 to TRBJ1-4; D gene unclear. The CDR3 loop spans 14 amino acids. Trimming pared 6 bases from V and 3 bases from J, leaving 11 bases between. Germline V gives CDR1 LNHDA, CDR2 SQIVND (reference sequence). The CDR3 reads CASRREGPNEKLFF. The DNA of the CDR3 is TGTGCCAGTAGGAGGGAGGGCCCTAATGAAAAACTGTTTTTT.

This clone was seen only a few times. The CDR3 DNA reads as TGTGCCAGCTCACCCTCTAGCGGGGGGCACTACAATGAGCAGTTCTTC. Translating it yields CASSPSSGGHYNEQFF. This chain uses TRBV18 with TRBJ2-1; 11 bases align to TRBD2. Germline trimming cut 3 bases from V and 3 bases from J; bases unmatched to any gene: 4. This CDR3 comprises 16 residues. Germline lookup yields CDR1 KGHSH and CDR2 LQKENI.

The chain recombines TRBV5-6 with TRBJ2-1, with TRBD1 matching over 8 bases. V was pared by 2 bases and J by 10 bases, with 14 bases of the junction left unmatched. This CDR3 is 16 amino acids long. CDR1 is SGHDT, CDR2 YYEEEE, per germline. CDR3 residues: CASSFGPGQVLREQFF. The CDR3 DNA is TGTGCCAGCAGCTTTGGGCCGGGACAGGTTCTAAGGGAGCAGTTCTTC.

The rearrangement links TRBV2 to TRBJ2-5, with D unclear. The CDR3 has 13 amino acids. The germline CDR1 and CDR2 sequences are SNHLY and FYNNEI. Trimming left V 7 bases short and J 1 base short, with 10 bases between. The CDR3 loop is CASTEPFQETQYF. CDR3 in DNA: TGTGCCAGCACCGAGCCATTCCAAGAGACCCAGTACTTC.

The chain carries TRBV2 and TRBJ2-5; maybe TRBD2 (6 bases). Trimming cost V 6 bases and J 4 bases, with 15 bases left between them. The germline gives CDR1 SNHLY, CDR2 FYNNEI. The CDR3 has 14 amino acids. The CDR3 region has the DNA TGTGCCAGCAGCCTCGGGGACTCATTAGAGACCCAGTACTTC. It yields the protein CASSLGDSLETQYF.

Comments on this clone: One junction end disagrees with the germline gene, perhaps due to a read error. The CDR3 coding sequence is TGTGCCAGCAGCTTAGTTCCGGACAGGCCAAGCCCTTTT. It specifies CASSLVPDRPSPF. The chain links TRBV11-2 to TRBJ1-1; 7 nucleotides agree with TRBD1. Germline V gene sequence: CDR1 SGHAT, CDR2 FQNNGV. CDR3 length: 13 residues.

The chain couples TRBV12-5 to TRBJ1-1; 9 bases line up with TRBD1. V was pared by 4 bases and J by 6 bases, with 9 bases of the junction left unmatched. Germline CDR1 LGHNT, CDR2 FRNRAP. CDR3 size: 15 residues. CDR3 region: CASGSPGQGEPEAFF. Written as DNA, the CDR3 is TGTGCTAGTGGTTCTCCGGGACAGGGAGAACCTGAAGCTTTCTTT.

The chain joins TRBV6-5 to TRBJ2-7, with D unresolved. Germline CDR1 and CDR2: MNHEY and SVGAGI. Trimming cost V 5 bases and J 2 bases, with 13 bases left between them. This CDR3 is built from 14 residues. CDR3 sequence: CASSQPTETYEQYF. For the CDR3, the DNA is TGTGCCAGCAGTCAACCTACAGAGACCTACGAGCAGTACTTC.

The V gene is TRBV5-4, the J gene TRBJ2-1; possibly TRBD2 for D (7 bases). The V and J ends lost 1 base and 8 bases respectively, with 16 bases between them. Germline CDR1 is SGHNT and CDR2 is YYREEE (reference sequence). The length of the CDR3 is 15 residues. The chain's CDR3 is CASSLKGGGVHEQFF. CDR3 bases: TGTGCCAGCAGCTTGAAAGGGGGGGGCGTGCATGAGCAGTTCTTC. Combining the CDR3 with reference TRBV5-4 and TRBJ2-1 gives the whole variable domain ETGVTQSPTHLIKTRGQQVTLRCSSQSGHNTVSWYQQALGQGPQFIFQYYREEENGRGNFPPRFSGLQFPNYSSELNVNALELDDSALYLCASSLKGGGVHEQFFGPGTRLTVL.

CDR3 in DNA: TGTGCCAGCAGGGGGGACAGTTTCTATGGCTACACCTTC. This codes for CASRGDSFYGYTF. The chain is built from TRBV6-6 and TRBJ1-2; 7 bases are shared with TRBD1. Germline loops: CDR1 MNHNY, CDR2 SVGAGI (reference sequence). The CDR3 consists of 13 residues. V lost 6 bases to trimming and J lost 4 bases; unmatched junction nucleotides: 5.

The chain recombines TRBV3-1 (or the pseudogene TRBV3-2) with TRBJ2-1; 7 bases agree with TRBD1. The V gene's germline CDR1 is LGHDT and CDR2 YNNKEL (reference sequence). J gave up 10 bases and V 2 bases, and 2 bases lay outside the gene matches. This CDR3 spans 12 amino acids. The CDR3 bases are TGTGCCAGCAGCCAAATGACAGGGGAGCAGTTCTTC. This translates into CASSQMTGEQFF.

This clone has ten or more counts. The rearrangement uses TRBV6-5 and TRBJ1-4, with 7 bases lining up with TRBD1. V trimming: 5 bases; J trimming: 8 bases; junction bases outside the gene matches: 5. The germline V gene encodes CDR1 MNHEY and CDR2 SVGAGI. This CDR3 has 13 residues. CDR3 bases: TGTGCCAGCAGTAGACAGGGTGGCGAAAAACTGTTTTTT. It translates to CASSRQGGEKLFF.

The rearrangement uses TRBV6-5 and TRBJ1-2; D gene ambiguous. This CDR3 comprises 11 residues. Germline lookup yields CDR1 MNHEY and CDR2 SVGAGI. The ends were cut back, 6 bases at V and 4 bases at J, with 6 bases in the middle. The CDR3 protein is CASRSLYGYTF. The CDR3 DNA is TGTGCCAGCAGGTCCCTCTATGGCTACACCTTC.

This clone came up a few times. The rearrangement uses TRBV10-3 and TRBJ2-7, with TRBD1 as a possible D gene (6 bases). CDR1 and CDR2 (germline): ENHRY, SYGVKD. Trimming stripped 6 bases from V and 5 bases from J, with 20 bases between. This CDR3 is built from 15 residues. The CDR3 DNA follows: TGTGCCATCAGCGCTAGGGACGAGGGGGTCGACGAGCAGTACTTC. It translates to CAISARDEGVDEQYF.

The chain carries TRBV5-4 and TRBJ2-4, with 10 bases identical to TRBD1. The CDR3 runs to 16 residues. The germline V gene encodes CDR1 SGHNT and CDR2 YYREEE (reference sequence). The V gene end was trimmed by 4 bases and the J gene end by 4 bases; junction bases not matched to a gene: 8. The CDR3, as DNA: TGTGCCAGCAGCGGAGCCGGGACAGGGGATAAAAACATTCAGTACTTC. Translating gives CASSGAGTGDKNIQYF.

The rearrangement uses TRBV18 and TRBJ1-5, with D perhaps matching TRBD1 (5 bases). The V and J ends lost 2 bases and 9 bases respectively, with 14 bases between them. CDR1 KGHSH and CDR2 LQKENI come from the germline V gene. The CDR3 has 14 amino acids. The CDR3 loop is CASSPKTALGPQHF. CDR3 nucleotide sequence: TGTGCCAGCTCACCAAAGACAGCACTTGGGCCCCAGCATTTT.

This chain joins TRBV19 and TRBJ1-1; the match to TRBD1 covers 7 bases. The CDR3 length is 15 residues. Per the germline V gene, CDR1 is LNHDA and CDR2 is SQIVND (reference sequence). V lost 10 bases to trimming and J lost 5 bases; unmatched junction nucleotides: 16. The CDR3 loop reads CATTGVQTLSTEAFF. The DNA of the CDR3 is TGTGCCACTACAGGGGTACAAACTTTGTCTACTGAAGCTTTCTTT.

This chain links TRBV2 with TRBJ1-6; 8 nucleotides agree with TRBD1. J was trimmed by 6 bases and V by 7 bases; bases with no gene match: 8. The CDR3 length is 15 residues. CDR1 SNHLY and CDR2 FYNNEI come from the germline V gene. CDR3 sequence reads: CASKGADRVNSPLHF. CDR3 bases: TGTGCCAGCAAGGGGGCGGACAGGGTTAATTCACCCCTCCACTTT. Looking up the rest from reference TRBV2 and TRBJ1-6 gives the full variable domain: EPEVTQTPSHQVTQMGQEVILRCVPISNHLYFYWYRQILGQKVEFLVSFYNNEISEKSEIFDDQFSVERPDGSNFTLKIRSTKLEDSAMYFCASKGADRVNSPLHFGNGTRLTVT.